One sample yielded the 22 T cell receptor beta chains listed below, sequenced in a study of T cell clonality in common variable immunodeficiency. Assay used: immunoSEQ multiplex PCR; TCRdb lists only in-frame clones, some missing. The specimen has more than 35,000 clones, none found just once. Material for sequencing was peripheral blood mononuclear cells. The origin of the receptors is a person aged 18-70 years in good health.

This clone has ten or more counts. Read coverage stops 3 residues before the CDR3 terminus; the germline J gene supplies the remainder. The V call is TRBV19, the J call TRBJ2-7; D may be TRBD1 (5 bases). The length of the CDR3 is 14 residues. Germline V CDR1 and CDR2: LNHDA, SQIVND (reference sequence). Trimming cost V 9 bases and J 2 bases, with 17 bases left between them. The CDR3: CASSSRVTAYEQYF. Partial CDR3 DNA: TGTGCCAGCAGTTCCAGGGTCACGGCCTACGAG.

This clone was counted ten times or more. Coverage ceases 3 residues before the CDR3 finishes, and the germline J gene fills in the end. The chain employs TRBV5-1 and TRBJ2-3; possible D gene TRBD2, 6 bases. Between the trimmed V and J ends, which lost 7 bases and 0 bases, there was a span of 12 bases. Germline assignment: CDR1 SGHRS and CDR2 YFSETQ. This CDR3 contains 14 residues. CDR3: CASFLATSTDTQYF. Incomplete CDR3 DNA: TGCGCCAGCTTCCTAGCGACTAGCACAGATACG.

Ten or more counts support this clone. The sequenced fragment ends 3 residues before the CDR3 boundary, so the rest is inferred from the germline J gene. The chain is built from TRBV30 and TRBJ2-1; 7 nucleotides line up with TRBD2. The V and J ends lost 3 bases and 1 base, in that order; junction bases with no gene match: 3. The CDR3 runs to 14 residues. Germline V gene sequence: CDR1 GTSNPN, CDR2 SVGIG (reference sequence). The covered CDR3 bases are TGTGCCTGGAGAATTAGCGGGTCCTACAATGAG. Amino acid sequence: CAWRISGSYNE. The CDR3 in its entirety is CAWRISGSYNEQFF. Filled out from reference TRBV30 and TRBJ2-1, the complete variable domain reads SQTIHQWPATLVQPVGSPLSLECTVEGTSNPNLYWYRQAAGRGLQLLFYSVGIGQISSEVPQNLSASRPQDRQFILSSKKLLLSDSGFYLCAWRISGSYNEQFFGPGTRLTVL.

This clone was recorded at least ten times. The CDR3 goes on 3 residues after the read ends, and that part is filled in from the germline J gene. The chain recombines TRBV28 with TRBJ2-3; 7 positions agree with TRBD1. V was clipped by 2 bases and J by 2 bases; unmatched bases: 4. The CDR3 extends over 15 amino acids. In germline, CDR1 is MDHEN, CDR2 SYDVKM. CDR3 bases read: TGTGCCAGCAGTTTACAGGGACAGTACACAGATACG. Translation: CASSLQGQYTDT. The whole CDR3 protein is CASSLQGQYTDTQYF.

This clone was counted at least ten times. The CDR3 goes on 3 residues after the read ends, and that part is filled in from the germline J gene. The chain links TRBV5-1 to TRBJ1-2; TRBD1 aligns across 7 bases. Germline V gives CDR1 SGHRS, CDR2 YFSETQ. CDR3 length: 16 amino acids. CDR3 sequence: CASSSAGGDGVGVYTF. Incomplete CDR3 DNA: TGCGCCAGCAGCTCCGCAGGGGGAGACGGTGTCGGAGTC.

This clone has a count of ten or more. The CDR3 end is not reached by the read, which stops 3 residues before it; the germline J gene fills it in. V usage is TRBV7-9 and J usage is TRBJ1-2; 8 nucleotides agree with TRBD1. This CDR3 has 15 amino acids. From germline, CDR1 is SEHNR and CDR2 FQNEAQ (reference sequence). This CDR3 reads CASSSPPTGEDGYTF. CDR3 DNA, as far as it was read: TGTGCCAGCAGCTCCCCCCCGACAGGGGAGGACGGC.

Many counts were recorded for this clone. Read data end 3 residues before the CDR3 end; the end is taken from the germline J gene. This sequence joins TRBV12-3 or TRBV12-4 and TRBJ2-6; D remains ambiguous. The CDR3 has 15 residues. The ends were cut back, 4 bases at V and 0 bases at J, with 7 bases in the middle. CDR3 region: CASSSGGSGANVLTF. The DNA read from the CDR3 is TGTGCCAGCAGTTCCGGCGGCTCTGGGGCCAACGTC.

This clone has at least ten counts. Coverage ceases 3 residues before the CDR3 finishes, and the germline J gene fills in the end. This chain uses TRBV29-1 with TRBJ2-3; D call uncertain. The ends were cut back, 4 bases at V and 5 bases at J, with 7 bases in the middle. The germline V gene has CDR1 SQVTM and CDR2 ANQGSEA. This CDR3 has 11 residues. The sequenced CDR3 bases are TGCAGCGTTGGGCCCAGAGATACG. Translation: CSVGPRDT. From start to end, the CDR3 is CSVGPRDTQYF.

This clone was seen many times. The read ends 3 residues before the CDR3 terminus; that terminus is restored from the germline J gene. The gene calls are TRBV5-4 and TRBJ1-1; D is perhaps TRBD1 (6 bases). Germline CDR1 is SGHNT and CDR2 is YYREEE (reference sequence). V was cut by 3 bases and J by 6 bases, with 15 bases left in between. The CDR3 totals 14 residues. The CDR3 bases that were read are TGTGCCAGCAGCTCGAACACAGGGAAGGCTGAA. This translates into CASSSNTGKAE. The whole CDR3 protein reads CASSSNTGKAEAFF. Based on the CDR3 plus reference TRBV5-4 and TRBJ1-1, the full variable domain is ETGVTQSPTHLIKTRGQQVTLRCSSQSGHNTVSWYQQALGQGPQFIFQYYREEENGRGNFPPRFSGLQFPNYSSELNVNALELDDSALYLCASSSNTGKAEAFFGQGTRLTVV.

This clone came up many times. Read data end 3 residues before the CDR3 end; the end is taken from the germline J gene. The J gene is TRBJ2-3, the V gene TRBV2; weak D call: TRBD1 (6 bases). Germline values: CDR1 SNHLY, CDR2 FYNNEI. This CDR3 is 13 amino acids long. The ends were cut back, 10 bases at V and 0 bases at J, with 11 bases in the middle. CDR3 bases read: TGTGCCAACAACAGGGAGAGCACAGATACG. Translated, it gives CANNRESTDT. The CDR3 as a whole reads CANNRESTDTQYF.

Ten or more counts support this clone. Coverage ceases 3 residues before the CDR3 finishes, and the germline J gene fills in the end. The rearrangement joins TRBV5-1 to TRBJ2-3; 7 bases agree with TRBD1. Germline V gene sequence: CDR1 SGHRS, CDR2 YFSETQ. Unmatched junction bases numbered 3, after V lost 2 bases and J lost 0 bases. This CDR3 spans 15 amino acids. The DNA read from the CDR3 is TGCGCCAGCAGCTTCGCAGGGGGTAGCACAGATACG. Protein product: CASSFAGGSTDT. The whole CDR3 protein reads CASSFAGGSTDTQYF.

This clone was detected ten times or more. The read ends 3 residues shy of where the CDR3 ends; the end is completed using the germline J gene. The V call is TRBV18, the J call TRBJ2-7; 10 bases align to TRBD2. The CDR3 spans 14 residues. From germline, CDR1 is KGHSH and CDR2 LQKENI. V dropped 2 bases and J dropped 6; count of bases not matched to a gene: 4. This CDR3 reads CASSPSSGSSEQYF. The covered CDR3 bases are TGTGCCAGCTCACCATCTAGCGGGAGTTCCGAG.

This clone occurred many times. The DNA ends 3 residues before the CDR3 does, and the rest of the CDR3 is filled in from the germline J gene. V and J are TRBV30 and TRBJ2-1, with D perhaps matching TRBD1 (5 bases). There are 16 residues in the CDR3. From germline, CDR1 is GTSNPN and CDR2 SVGIG (reference sequence). Trimming removed 0 bases at V and 9 bases at J, with 21 bases between. CDR3 sequence: CAWSVSAGMGQGEQFF. The covered CDR3 bases are TGTGCCTGGAGTGTTTCGGCAGGGATGGGGCAAGGTGAG.

There are many counts of this clone. The read ends 3 residues before the CDR3 terminus; that terminus is restored from the germline J gene. The genes are TRBV12-3 or TRBV12-4 and TRBJ1-5; 7 bases are a match to TRBD1. The junction had 8 bases not matched to a gene; V was cut back by 5 bases and J by 7 bases. The CDR3 is made up of 14 amino acids. The sequenced CDR3 bases are TGTGCCAGCAGTGCACACAGGGGCGGACAGCCC. Protein: CASSAHRGGQP. The CDR3 reads in full as CASSAHRGGQPQHF.

This clone was seen many times. The sequence runs out 3 residues before the end of the CDR3; the remainder is reconstructed from the germline J gene. The rearrangement joins TRBV10-3 to TRBJ1-1; TRBD1 agrees at 7 bases. After removal of 3 bases from V and 1 base from J, the junction contained 2 bases not matched to a gene. This CDR3 spans 14 amino acids. The V gene's germline CDR1 is ENHRY and CDR2 SYGVKD. The CDR3 sequence is CAISESGGNTEAFF. The covered CDR3 bases are TGTGCCATCAGTGAATCAGGGGGGAACACTGAA.

This clone was seen repeatedly, ten times or more. The CDR3 spells CASSFNSYNEQFF. CDR3 DNA, as far as it was read: TGTGCCAGCAGCTTCAATTCCTACAATGAG. This chain uses TRBV5-4 with TRBJ2-1; no clear D gene. The read is 3 residues too short to cover the CDR3 end, so that end is filled in from the germline J gene. Germline V gene sequence: CDR1 SGHNT, CDR2 YYREEE (reference sequence). The CDR3 contains 13 residues. Trimming left V 2 bases short and J 1 base short, with 4 bases between.

This clone came up many times. The read terminates 3 residues before the CDR3 end, so the remaining end is supplied by the germline J gene. J is TRBJ2-1 and V is TRBV28; 8 bases are a match to TRBD1. The ends lost 2 bases at V and 9 bases at J; junction bases unmatched: 15. The length of the CDR3 is 17 residues. In germline, CDR1 is MDHEN, CDR2 SYDVKM. The DNA read from the CDR3 is TGTGCCAGCAGTTTAGGTTCCATTGGGACAGGCATCCGTGAG. Translated: CASSLGSIGTGIRE. The CDR3 reads in full as CASSLGSIGTGIREQFF.

This clone appeared many times. The CDR3 goes on 3 residues after the read ends, and that part is filled in from the germline J gene. The V call is TRBV7-6, the J call TRBJ2-1; 9 bases line up with TRBD2. This CDR3 region has 15 residues. The V gene end was trimmed by 1 base and the J gene end by 3 bases; junction bases not matched to a gene: 1. Per germline, CDR1 SGHVS and CDR2 FNYEAQ. The CDR3 sequence is CASSLGTSDYNEQFF. The CDR3 bases that were read are TGTGCCAGCAGCTTAGGGACTAGCGACTACAATGAG. Looking up the rest from reference TRBV7-6 and TRBJ2-1 gives the full variable domain: GAGVSQSPRYKVTKRGQDVALRCDPISGHVSLYWYRQALGQGPEFLTYFNYEAQQDKSGLPNDRFSAERPEGSISTLTIQRTEQRDSAMYRCASSLGTSDYNEQFFGPGTRLTVL.

This clone was detected ten times or more. The read is 3 residues too short to cover the CDR3 end, so that end is filled in from the germline J gene. V is TRBV7-8 and J is TRBJ2-3; maybe TRBD2 (7 bases). The CDR3 is 16 amino acids. V shed 1 base and J shed 0 bases, with 11 bases lying between them. From germline, CDR1 is SGHVS and CDR2 FQNEAQ. Here the CDR3 reads CASSLGRGLSTDTQYF. Incomplete CDR3 DNA: TGTGCCAGCAGCTTAGGGCGGGGGCTTAGCACAGATACG.

This clone was detected many times. The CDR3 goes on 3 residues after the read ends, and that part is filled in from the germline J gene. The chain couples TRBV19 to TRBJ2-1; 8 positions agree with TRBD1. Trimming at V came to 11 bases and at J to 5 bases, leaving 8 bases not matched to a gene. The CDR3 has 13 amino acids. Germline CDR1 is LNHDA and CDR2 is SQIVND (reference sequence). Incomplete CDR3 DNA: TGTGCCTTGTCAGGGGGCCCCAACAATGAG. This translates into CALSGGPNNE. In full, the CDR3 reads CALSGGPNNEQFF.

This clone was recorded many times. Sequencing ends 3 residues short of the CDR3 end; the germline J gene provides the rest. The rearrangement links TRBV5-1 to TRBJ2-5, with D possibly TRBD1 on 5 matching bases. Trimming removed 2 bases at V and 4 bases at J, with 9 bases between. The CDR3 sequence is 13 residues long. Germline CDR1 is SGHRS and CDR2 is YFSETQ. The CDR3 bases that were read are TGCGCCAGCAGCTTATCAGGGATAGAGACC. Encoded protein: CASSLSGIET. The full CDR3 is CASSLSGIETQYF.

Ten or more counts support this clone. The CDR3 loop reads CASSLYAGSYEQYF. CDR3 bases read: TGTGCCAGCAGCTTGTATGCAGGGTCCTACGAG. This rearrangement joins TRBV5-5 to TRBJ2-7; tentatively, D is TRBD1 (5 bases). The CDR3 goes on 3 residues after the read ends, and that part is filled in from the germline J gene. CDR1 is SGHKS, CDR2 YYEKEE, per germline (reference sequence). The length of the CDR3 is 14 residues. The V end was cut by 1 base, the J end by 1 base, with 9 bases between. Together with reference TRBV5-5 and TRBJ2-7, the CDR3 gives the full variable domain: DAGVTQSPTHLIKTRGQQVTLRCSPISGHKSVSWYQQVLGQGPQFIFQYYEKEERGRGNFPDRFSARQFPNYSSELNVNALLLGDSALYLCASSLYAGSYEQYFGPGTRLTVT.